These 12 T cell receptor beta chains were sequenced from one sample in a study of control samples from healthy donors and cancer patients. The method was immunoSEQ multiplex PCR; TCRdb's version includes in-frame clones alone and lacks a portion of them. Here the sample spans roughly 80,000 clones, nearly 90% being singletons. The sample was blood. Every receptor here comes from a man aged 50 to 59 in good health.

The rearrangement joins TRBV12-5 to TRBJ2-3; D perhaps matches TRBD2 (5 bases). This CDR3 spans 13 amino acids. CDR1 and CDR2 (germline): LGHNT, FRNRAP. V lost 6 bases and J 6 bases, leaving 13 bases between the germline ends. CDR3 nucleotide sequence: TGTGCTAGTGGACTAGTGTCGTCTGATACGCAGTATTTT. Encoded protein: CASGLVSSDTQYF.

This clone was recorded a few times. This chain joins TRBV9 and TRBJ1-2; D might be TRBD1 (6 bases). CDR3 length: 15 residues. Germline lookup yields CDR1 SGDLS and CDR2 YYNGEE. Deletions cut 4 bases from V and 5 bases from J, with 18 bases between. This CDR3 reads CASSPTGSGRYGYTF. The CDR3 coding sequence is TGTGCCAGCAGCCCCACAGGGAGCGGTCGGTATGGCTACACCTTC.

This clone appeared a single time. The CDR3 protein is CASSFPPGNSRELFF. CDR3 nucleotide sequence: TGTGCCAGCAGTTTTCCTCCAGGGAACTCTCGGGAGCTGTTTTTT. The V call is TRBV28, the J call TRBJ2-2, with a tentative D call TRBD1 (5 bases). Germline loops: CDR1 MDHEN, CDR2 SYDVKM. The V gene lost 3 bases and the J gene lost 9 bases, with 17 bases spanning the gap. This CDR3 has 15 amino acids.

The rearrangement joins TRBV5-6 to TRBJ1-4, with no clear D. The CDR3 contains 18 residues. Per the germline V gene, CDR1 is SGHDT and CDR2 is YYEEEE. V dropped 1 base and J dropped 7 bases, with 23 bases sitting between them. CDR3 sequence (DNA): TGTGCCAGCAGCTTGTTCATGGTAACCAGCCCCTCGGGTGAAAAACTGTTTTTT. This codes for CASSLFMVTSPSGEKLFF.

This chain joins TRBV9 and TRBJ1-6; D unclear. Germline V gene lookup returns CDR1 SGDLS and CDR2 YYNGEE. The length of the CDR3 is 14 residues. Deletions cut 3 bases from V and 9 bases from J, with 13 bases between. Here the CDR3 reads CASSADISASPLHF. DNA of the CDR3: TGTGCCAGCAGCGCCGACATCTCTGCTTCACCCCTCCACTTT. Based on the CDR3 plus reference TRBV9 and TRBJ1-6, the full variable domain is DSGVTQTPKHLITATGQRVTLRCSPRSGDLSVYWYQQSLDQGLQFLIQYYNGEERAKGNILERFSAQQFPDLHSELNLSSLELGDSALYFCASSADISASPLHFGNGTRLTVT.

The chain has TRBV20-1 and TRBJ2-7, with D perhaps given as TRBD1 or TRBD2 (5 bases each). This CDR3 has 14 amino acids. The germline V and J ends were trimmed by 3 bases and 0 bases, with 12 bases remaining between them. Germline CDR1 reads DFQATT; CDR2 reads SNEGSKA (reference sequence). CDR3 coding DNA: TGCAGTGCTAGTGGGGCCCGGGGCTCCTACGAGCAGTACTTC. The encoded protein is CSASGARGSYEQYF.

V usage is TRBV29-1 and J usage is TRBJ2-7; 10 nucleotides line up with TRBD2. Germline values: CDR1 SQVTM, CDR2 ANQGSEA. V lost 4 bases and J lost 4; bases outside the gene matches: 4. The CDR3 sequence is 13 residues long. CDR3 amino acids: CSVAPGLAYEQYF. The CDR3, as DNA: TGCAGCGTTGCGCCGGGACTAGCGTACGAGCAGTACTTC.

The DNA for the CDR3 is TGTGCCAGCAGCGGGACAGGGGATAAAGGCCACTCCTACGAGCAGTACTTC. Residues: CASSGTGDKGHSYEQYF. This chain links TRBV2 with TRBJ2-7; 10 bases align to TRBD1. V gave up 6 bases and J gave up 0 bases; unmatched junction bases: 11. The CDR3 length is 17 residues. Germline assignment: CDR1 SNHLY and CDR2 FYNNEI.

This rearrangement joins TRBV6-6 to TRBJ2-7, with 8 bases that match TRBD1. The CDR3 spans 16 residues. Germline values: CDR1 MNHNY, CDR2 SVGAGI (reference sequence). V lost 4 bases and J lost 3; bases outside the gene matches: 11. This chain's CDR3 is CASSSPTGAGGYEQYF. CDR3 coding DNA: TGTGCCAGCAGTTCCCCGACAGGGGCCGGGGGCTACGAGCAGTACTTC.

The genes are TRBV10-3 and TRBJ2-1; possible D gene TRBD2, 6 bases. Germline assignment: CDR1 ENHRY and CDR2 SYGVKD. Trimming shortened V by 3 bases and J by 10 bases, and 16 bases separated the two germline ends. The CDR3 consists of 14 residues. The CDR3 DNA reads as TGTGCCATCAGTGAAACCGCCGGAGGGTGGGAGCAGTTCTTC. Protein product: CAISETAGGWEQFF.

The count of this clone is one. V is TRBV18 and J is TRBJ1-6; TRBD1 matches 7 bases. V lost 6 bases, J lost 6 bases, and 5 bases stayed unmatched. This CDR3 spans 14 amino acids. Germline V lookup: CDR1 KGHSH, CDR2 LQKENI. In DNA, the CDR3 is TGTGCCAGCTCGCTAGACAGGGTTAATTCACCCCTCCACTTT. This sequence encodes CASSLDRVNSPLHF.

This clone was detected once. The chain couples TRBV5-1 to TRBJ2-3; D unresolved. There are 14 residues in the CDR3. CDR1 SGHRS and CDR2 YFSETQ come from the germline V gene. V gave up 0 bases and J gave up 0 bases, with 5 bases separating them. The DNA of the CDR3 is TGCGCCAGCAGCTTGGAGACGAGCACAGATACGCAGTATTTT. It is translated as CASSLETSTDTQYF. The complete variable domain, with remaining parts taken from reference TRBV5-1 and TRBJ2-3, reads KAGVTQTPRYLIKTRGQQVTLSCSPISGHRSVSWYQQTPGQGLQFLFEYFSETQRNKGNFPGRFSGRQFSNSRSEMNVSTLELGDSALYLCASSLETSTDTQYFGPGTRLTVL.